There are many counts of the clone carrying this TCR beta chain. The data are from a study of neurological immune-mediated disorders. A single record per CDR3 protein comes from TCRdb applying MiXCR to the 5' RACE reads. This sample carries around 64,000 distinct CDR3 sequences, around 3% of them seen once, and the ten largest clones take under 6.5%. Trimming removed 2 bases from V and 9 bases from J; junction bases left unmatched: 13. This CDR3 is built from 15 residues. From germline, CDR1 is DFQATT and CDR2 SNEGSKA (reference sequence). This chain joins TRBV20-1 and TRBJ2-1; TRBD2 matches at 7 bases. This sequence originates from a woman between 50 and 59 years old with multiple sclerosis. What was sequenced was PBMCs. The CDR3 DNA reads as TGCAGTGCTAGAATAAGCTTTGGGGGGAGGGGTGAGCAGTTCTTC. Its translation is CSARISFGGRGEQFF.